The sample holds a few counts of the clone carrying this T cell receptor (beta chain). Antigen specificity is unknown. These data come from a study of blood T cells in healthy people across ages. V shed 3 bases and J 3 bases; nucleotides not matched to a gene: 9. The CDR3 length is 15 residues. The germline gives CDR1 SGHRS, CDR2 YFSETQ. Study results and limitations: Aged donors had fewer naive CD4+ cells and lower diversity than long-lived donors.

Alongside a J-beta primer mix, a sample-barcoded 5' primer served in a second PCR lasting about 6 to 11 cycles. A single record per CDR3 protein comes from TCRdb applying MiXCR to the 5' RACE reads. Among nearly 800,000 distinct CDR3 sequences listed, approximately 25% were seen once. These data were also reused for a study on T cells of mothers and their children. As that study records: Researchers report slightly higher, though non-significant, overlap in related mother-child pairs than in unrelated pairs. Sequencing revealed no T cell clones that were persistent and microchimeric.

The chain links TRBV5-1 to TRBJ2-7; the match to TRBD1 covers 7 bases. What was sequenced was blood. This TCR was sampled from a boy between 10 and 17 years old in good health. The CDR3 DNA reads TGCGCCAGCAGCTCGCAGGGGGTTAGAGACTACGAGCAGTACTTC. Translating it yields CASSSQGVRDYEQYF.